This entry lists 14 T cell receptor beta chains sequenced from one sample in a study of cytomegalovirus exposure and HLA in healthy donors. Libraries were prepared by immunoSEQ multiplex PCR; TCRdb keeps only in-frame clonotypes and omits some of them. The sample records around 180,000 clones, about 82% being singletons. Source material: PBMCs. The receptors shown here come from a woman under 30 in good health and CMV-seronegative.

The J gene is TRBJ2-5, the V gene TRBV7-9; 12 nucleotides match TRBD2. Looked up from germline, CDR1 is SEHNR and CDR2 is FQNEAQ (reference sequence). CDR3 length: 16 residues. J lost 4 bases, V lost 5 bases, and 8 bases had no gene match. The CDR3, as DNA: TGTGCCAGCAGCCTCCCACTAGCGGGGGGCGTAGAGACCCAGTACTTC. Protein product: CASSLPLAGGVETQYF. The variable domain in full, with the rest retrieved from reference TRBV7-9 and TRBJ2-5, is DTGVSQNPRHKITKRGQNVTFRCDPISEHNRLYWYRQTLGQGPEFLTYFQNEAQLEKSRLLSDRFSAERPKGSFSTLEIQRTEQGDSAMYLCASSLPLAGGVETQYFGPGTRLLVL.

The J gene is TRBJ2-5, the V gene TRBV5-1, with 10 positions matching TRBD2. Germline V gene data show CDR1 as SGHRS and CDR2 as YFSETQ. This CDR3 spans 16 amino acids. The ends lost 0 bases at V and 7 bases at J; junction bases unmatched: 9. CDR3 residues: CASSLAGTSDGGTQYF. The DNA for the CDR3 is TGCGCCAGCAGCTTGGCCGGGACTAGCGATGGGGGGACCCAGTACTTC.

The rearrangement joins TRBV5-1 to TRBJ2-3, with TRBD1 matching 7 bases. Germline V lookup: CDR1 SGHRS, CDR2 YFSETQ. The junction had 3 bases not matched to a gene; V was cut back by 4 bases and J by 4 bases. This CDR3 spans 13 amino acids. This chain's CDR3 is CASSPTGADTQYF. CDR3 DNA sequence: TGCGCCAGCAGCCCTACAGGGGCAGATACGCAGTATTTT.

This clone showed up just once. This chain joins TRBV7-9 and TRBJ2-3; possibly TRBD2 for D (6 bases). The CDR3 has 18 amino acids. V lost 0 bases, J lost 2 bases, and 18 bases lay in between. From germline, CDR1 is SEHNR and CDR2 FQNEAQ (reference sequence). In DNA form, the CDR3 reads TGTGCCAGCAGCTTAGCAGGCGGGCGGGGCCCTTTCACAGATACGCAGTATTTT. Translating gives CASSLAGGRGPFTDTQYF.

This clone was observed once. V usage is TRBV6-1 and J usage is TRBJ1-1, with TRBD1 matching 9 bases. The germline gives CDR1 MNHNS, CDR2 SASEGT. J lost 5 bases, V lost 7 bases, and 8 bases had no gene match. The CDR3 length is 14 residues. CDR3 region: CASITGGAETEAFF. The CDR3 nucleotides are TGTGCCAGCATAACAGGGGGCGCGGAGACTGAAGCTTTCTTT.

A note on this clone: This sample also contains other DNA sequences that code for the same CDR3. The chain combines TRBV6-6 with TRBJ2-3, with D unresolved. The ends were cut back, 0 bases at V and 0 bases at J, with 4 bases in the middle. The length of the CDR3 is 14 residues. Germline-derived CDR1 and CDR2 are MNHNY and SVGAGI (reference sequence). This CDR3 reads CASSYSSSTDTQYF. CDR3 DNA: TGTGCCAGCAGTTACTCCTCTAGCACAGATACGCAGTATTTT.

This chain connects TRBV7-9 to TRBJ2-7, with D possibly TRBD1 on 5 matching bases. Germline V lookup: CDR1 SEHNR, CDR2 FQNEAQ (reference sequence). V lost 1 base and J 5 bases, leaving 18 bases between the germline ends. The CDR3 has 16 amino acids. The DNA of the CDR3 is TGTGCCAGCAGCTTAGATGTCGGCAGGGAAGGCCACGAGCAGTACTTC. Protein product: CASSLDVGREGHEQYF. Variable domain in full (rest from reference TRBV7-9 and TRBJ2-7): DTGVSQNPRHKITKRGQNVTFRCDPISEHNRLYWYRQTLGQGPEFLTYFQNEAQLEKSRLLSDRFSAERPKGSFSTLEIQRTEQGDSAMYLCASSLDVGREGHEQYFGPGTRLTVT.

J is TRBJ1-6 and V is TRBV7-9; 8 positions agree with TRBD1. Germline V gene lookup returns CDR1 SEHNR and CDR2 FQNEAQ (reference sequence). This CDR3 has 16 residues. V dropped 5 bases and J dropped 3; count of bases not matched to a gene: 6. The CDR3 loop is CASSPMGQDYNSPLHF. The CDR3 DNA reads TGTGCCAGCAGCCCAATGGGACAGGACTATAATTCACCCCTCCACTTT.

This clone has a handful of counts. This chain connects TRBV5-4 to TRBJ1-2, with D possibly TRBD1 on 5 matching bases. CDR1 and CDR2 from the germline V gene are SGHNT and YYREEE (reference sequence). The CDR3 loop spans 15 amino acids. The ends were cut back, 0 bases at V and 4 bases at J, with 13 bases in the middle. Here the CDR3 reads CASSLAGGPIYGYTF. The DNA for the CDR3 is TGTGCCAGCAGCTTGGCGGGGGGACCGATCTATGGCTACACCTTC.

This chain joins TRBV11-3 and TRBJ2-1; 11 bases are a match to TRBD2. Germline V gene lookup returns CDR1 SGHNT and CDR2 YENEEA. The CDR3 has 18 residues. V gave up 5 bases and J gave up 4 bases; unmatched junction bases: 13. This CDR3 is CASSKTDWGTSGYNEQFF. The CDR3 coding sequence is TGTGCCAGCAGCAAAACAGATTGGGGGACTAGCGGTTACAATGAGCAGTTCTTC.

The chain recombines TRBV18 with TRBJ2-2; TRBD1 matches at 8 bases. J gave up 3 bases and V 5 bases, and 2 bases lay outside the gene matches. CDR1 is KGHSH and CDR2 is LQKENI in the germline V gene. The CDR3 sequence is 14 residues long. CDR3 sequence reads: CASSGQGDTGELFF. CDR3 nucleotide sequence: TGTGCCAGCTCAGGACAGGGCGACACCGGGGAGCTGTTTTTT.

The V and J genes are TRBV7-7 and TRBJ2-5; 10 bases line up with TRBD2. CDR1 is SSHAT and CDR2 is FNYEAQ in the germline V gene (reference sequence). The CDR3 runs to 15 residues. V lost 6 bases to trimming and J lost 3 bases; unmatched junction nucleotides: 7. The CDR3 sequence: CASRTGLADKETQYF. DNA of the CDR3: TGTGCCAGCAGGACAGGACTAGCGGATAAAGAGACCCAGTACTTC. Using reference TRBV7-7 and TRBJ2-5 for the parts outside the CDR3, the full variable domain is GAGVSQSPRYKVTKRGQDVTLRCDPISSHATLYWYQQALGQGPEFLTYFNYEAQPDKSGLPSDRFSAERPEGSISTLTIQRTEQRDSAMYRCASRTGLADKETQYFGPGTRLLVL.

V is TRBV15 and J is TRBJ1-5, with 9 positions matching TRBD1. V shed 5 bases and J 5 bases; nucleotides not matched to a gene: 7. CDR1 is LNHNV, CDR2 YYDKDF, per germline (reference sequence). This CDR3 contains 15 residues. The DNA for the CDR3 is TGTGCCACCAGCTATGGACAGGGGATTCATCAGCCCCAGCATTTT. Translated, it gives CATSYGQGIHQPQHF.

This clone has more than one count but fewer than ten. V gene TRBV19 combines with J gene TRBJ1-2, with D possibly matching TRBD1 (6 bases). This CDR3 spans 13 amino acids. CDR1 and CDR2 from the germline V gene are LNHDA and SQIVND (reference sequence). V dropped 3 bases and J dropped 7 bases, with 12 bases sitting between them. CDR3 nucleotides: TGTGCCAGTAGTATCGACAGGACTGCTGGCTACACCTTC. Its protein is CASSIDRTAGYTF.